The 28 T cell receptor beta chains in this list originate from one sample, sequenced in a study of technical replicates of blood from a few donors. Profiled with immunoSEQ multiplex PCR; TCRdb holds only in-frame clones, not every one. The sample records about 68,000 clones, 95% to 97% being singletons. The sample was T cells isolated from PBMCs. All receptors come from a human donor in good health.

The chain combines TRBV11-1 with TRBJ2-7, with 9 positions matching TRBD2. V shed 6 bases, J shed 6 bases, and the junction held 12 bases outside the gene matches. The CDR3 totals 15 residues. Germline loops: CDR1 SGHAT, CDR2 FQDESV (reference sequence). Here the CDR3 DNA reads TGTGCCAGCAGGCGGGGGGGTACAGGGACCGCCGAGCAGTACTTC. Encoded protein: CASRRGGTGTAEQYF.

The chain employs TRBV27 and TRBJ1-1; 8 positions match TRBD1. Germline loops: CDR1 MNHEY, CDR2 SMNVEV (reference sequence). This CDR3 is 14 amino acids long. The V gene end was trimmed by 6 bases and the J gene end by 7 bases; junction bases not matched to a gene: 10. The CDR3 reads CASSLTGGKREAFF. The DNA of the CDR3 is TGTGCCAGCAGCCTAACAGGGGGGAAACGTGAAGCTTTCTTT.

The rearrangement joins TRBV29-1 to TRBJ1-2, with D possibly matching TRBD1 (5 bases). The CDR3 runs 12 residues. V was clipped by 2 bases and J by 8 bases, with 12 bases between them. The V gene's germline CDR1 is SQVTM and CDR2 ANQGSEA. The CDR3 coding sequence is TGCAGCGTTGAAAGGAGGGGCGGCGGCTACACCTTC. Its protein product is CSVERRGGGYTF.

The chain carries TRBV10-1 and TRBJ2-5, with D possibly matching TRBD1 (5 bases). The CDR3 contains 14 residues. The germline CDR1 and CDR2 sequences are WNHNN and SYGVQD (reference sequence). Trimming removed 5 bases at V and 6 bases at J, with 16 bases between. CDR3 region: CASSPDNLGQTQYF. The CDR3 nucleotides read TGCGCCAGCAGTCCGGACAACCTTGGGCAGACCCAGTACTTC.

The chain joins TRBV4-3 to TRBJ2-3; no reliable D call. Germline values: CDR1 LGHNA, CDR2 YSLEER. The V and J ends lost 0 bases and 3 bases respectively, with 7 bases between them. The CDR3 has 14 amino acids. Here the CDR3 DNA reads TGCGCCAGCAGCCAAGAAATCGTGACAGATACGCAGTATTTT. Translation gives CASSQEIVTDTQYF.

The chain is built from TRBV18 and TRBJ2-1; TRBD1 agrees at 9 bases. Germline CDR1 is KGHSH and CDR2 is LQKENI. Trimming at V came to 8 bases and at J to 10 bases, leaving 15 bases not matched to a gene. The CDR3 runs 15 residues. This CDR3 reads CASADPGQGRREQFF. DNA for the CDR3: TGTGCCAGCGCAGACCCGGGACAGGGTCGTCGGGAGCAGTTCTTC.

The gene calls are TRBV19 and TRBJ2-3, with TRBD2 matching 7 bases. The CDR3 extends over 15 amino acids. Germline V CDR1 and CDR2: LNHDA, SQIVND (reference sequence). V was pared by 3 bases and J by 0 bases, with 3 bases of the junction left unmatched. For the CDR3, the DNA is TGTGCCAGTAGTATTTCTAGCGGCAGCACAGATACGCAGTATTTT. It encodes CASSISSGSTDTQYF.

V gene TRBV4-1 combines with J gene TRBJ2-1; 10 bases align to TRBD2. Germline V lookup: CDR1 MGHRA, CDR2 YSYEKL. V was clipped by 0 bases and J by 1 base; unmatched bases: 9. This CDR3 has 19 amino acids. The CDR3, as DNA: TGCGCCAGCAGCCAAGAGCATGCTAGCGGGAGTAGTTCCTACAATGAGCAGTTCTTC. It specifies CASSQEHASGSSSYNEQFF.

Comments on this clone: Other DNA sequences in this sample translate to the same CDR3. The V gene is TRBV27, the J gene TRBJ2-1; a possible D gene is TRBD2 (5 bases). The CDR3 runs to 12 residues. Germline assignment: CDR1 MNHEY and CDR2 SMNVEV (reference sequence). Trimming left V 2 bases short and J 7 bases short, with 6 bases between. The CDR3 nucleotides read TGTGCCAGCAGTTTAAGGGAGAATGAGCAGTTCTTC. Translated: CASSLRENEQFF.

The chain uses TRBV5-6 and TRBJ2-7, with TRBD1 identical over 8 bases. The germline V gene has CDR1 SGHDT and CDR2 YYEEEE. The CDR3 has 13 amino acids. V gave up 4 bases and J gave up 6 bases; unmatched junction bases: 6. For the CDR3, the DNA is TGTGCCAGCAGCGCAGAGACAGGGGTCGAGCAGTACTTC. Its protein product is CASSAETGVEQYF.

The chain links TRBV7-2 to TRBJ1-4; no reliable D call. Looked up from germline, CDR1 is SGHTA and CDR2 is FQGNSA. Trimming removed 5 bases at V and 5 bases at J, with 9 bases between. The CDR3 is made up of 13 amino acids. The CDR3 DNA reads TGTGCCAGCAGCCCCGGTCCCAATGAAAAACTGTTTTTT. Translating gives CASSPGPNEKLFF.

This chain joins TRBV4-3 and TRBJ2-6, with a tentative D call TRBD2 (5 bases). The germline V gene has CDR1 LGHNA and CDR2 YSLEER. The CDR3 is 16 amino acids. The V gene lost 0 bases and the J gene lost 1 base, with 7 bases spanning the gap. CDR3 coding DNA: TGCGCCAGCAGCCAAGAGGAGGTATCTGGGGCCAACGTCCTGACTTTC. It specifies CASSQEEVSGANVLTF.

This chain joins TRBV6-5 and TRBJ2-1; 10 bases map to TRBD2. The CDR3 is made up of 16 amino acids. The germline V gene encodes CDR1 MNHEY and CDR2 SVGAGI. V lost 0 bases and J lost 4; bases outside the gene matches: 3. The CDR3 region has the DNA TGTGCCAGCAGTTACTCCCTACTAGCGGGGTACAATGAGCAGTTCTTC. Its protein is CASSYSLLAGYNEQFF.

The V call is TRBV19, the J call TRBJ1-2; 7 nucleotides match TRBD1. The CDR3 contains 13 residues. Trimming removed 4 bases from V and 7 bases from J; junction bases left unmatched: 6. Germline V gene data show CDR1 as LNHDA and CDR2 as SQIVND (reference sequence). The CDR3 reads CASSTQGDSGYTF. In nucleotides, the CDR3 is TGTGCCAGTAGTACGCAGGGGGACAGTGGCTACACCTTC.

The V call is TRBV5-4, the J call TRBJ1-2; D unclear. Looked up from germline, CDR1 is SGHNT and CDR2 is YYREEE (reference sequence). CDR3 length: 16 amino acids. Trimming pared 4 bases from V and 5 bases from J, leaving 21 bases between. For the CDR3, the DNA is TGTGCCAGCAGCGTACCCAAGGGAGAATGGACTTATGGCTACACCTTC. Translation: CASSVPKGEWTYGYTF.

The V gene is TRBV9, the J gene TRBJ2-1; tentative D call: TRBD2 (6 bases). V lost 3 bases to trimming and J lost 5 bases, with 15 bases between them. Germline values: CDR1 SGDLS, CDR2 YYNGEE. CDR3 size: 15 residues. The DNA for the CDR3 is TGTGCCAGCAGCGGAGGACTACTAGCAAACAATGAGCAGTTCTTC. Protein product: CASSGGLLANNEQFF. The complete variable domain, with remaining parts taken from reference TRBV9 and TRBJ2-1, reads DSGVTQTPKHLITATGQRVTLRCSPRSGDLSVYWYQQSLDQGLQFLIQYYNGEERAKGNILERFSAQQFPDLHSELNLSSLELGDSALYFCASSGGLLANNEQFFGPGTRLTVL.

The chain is built from TRBV30 and TRBJ2-7; TRBD1 matches at 11 bases. Germline trimming cut 2 bases from V and 7 bases from J; bases unmatched to any gene: 4. The CDR3 has 13 residues. The germline CDR1 and CDR2 sequences are GTSNPN and SVGIG (reference sequence). CDR3 amino acids: CAWSMDRGREQYF. For the CDR3, the DNA is TGTGCCTGGAGTATGGACAGGGGGCGGGAGCAGTACTTC.

The chain uses TRBV2 and TRBJ1-5, with D possibly TRBD1 on 5 matching bases. The length of the CDR3 is 14 residues. CDR1 and CDR2 from the germline V gene are SNHLY and FYNNEI. V dropped 2 bases and J dropped 5 bases, with 10 bases sitting between them. The CDR3 is CASSELQGYQPQHF. The CDR3 DNA reads as TGTGCCAGCAGTGAATTGCAGGGTTATCAGCCCCAGCATTTT.

The V gene is TRBV7-2, the J gene TRBJ2-7, with D maybe TRBD1 (5 bases). The CDR3 length is 15 residues. Germline V gene sequence: CDR1 SGHTA, CDR2 FQGNSA. The V end was cut by 5 bases, the J end by 2 bases, with 16 bases between. CDR3 nucleotide sequence: TGTGCCAGCAGCCCCACGACAGTCTTCCCCTACGAGCAGTACTTC. Amino acid sequence: CASSPTTVFPYEQYF.

The rearrangement uses TRBV19 and TRBJ1-1; 7 bases agree with TRBD1. V trimming: 6 bases; J trimming: 3 bases; junction bases outside the gene matches: 4. Looked up from germline, CDR1 is LNHDA and CDR2 is SQIVND (reference sequence). The CDR3 is made up of 13 amino acids. The CDR3 protein is CASRDRRDTEAFF. CDR3 DNA sequence: TGTGCCAGTAGGGACAGGAGGGACACTGAAGCTTTCTTT.

This clone has more than one count but fewer than ten. V usage is TRBV6-4 and J usage is TRBJ1-6, with D possibly TRBD1 on 5 matching bases. This CDR3 comprises 15 residues. Germline V lookup: CDR1 MRHNA, CDR2 SNTAGT. V lost 0 bases and J lost 7, with 10 bases in between. For the CDR3, the DNA is TGTGCCAGCAGTGACTCGCCAGGGAACAATTCACCCCTCCACTTT. It codes for CASSDSPGNNSPLHF.

This clone turned up a few times. The chain uses TRBV9 and TRBJ1-1; D ambiguous. Germline values: CDR1 SGDLS, CDR2 YYNGEE. Trimming pared 2 bases from V and 6 bases from J, leaving 11 bases between. There are 13 residues in the CDR3. CDR3 sequence: CASSVSTRAEAFF. CDR3 DNA sequence: TGTGCCAGCAGCGTTTCTACGAGGGCTGAAGCTTTCTTT.

V usage is TRBV7-6 and J usage is TRBJ2-5; 11 nucleotides line up with TRBD2. Germline loops: CDR1 SGHVS, CDR2 FNYEAQ. CDR3 size: 15 residues. With 1 base clipped from V and 5 bases from J, the junction kept 3 bases outside the gene matches. The CDR3 sequence is CASSLVTSGTETQYF. CDR3 sequence (DNA): TGTGCCAGCAGCTTAGTGACTAGCGGGACTGAGACCCAGTACTTC. The variable domain in full, with the rest retrieved from reference TRBV7-6 and TRBJ2-5, is GAGVSQSPRYKVTKRGQDVALRCDPISGHVSLYWYRQALGQGPEFLTYFNYEAQQDKSGLPNDRFSAERPEGSISTLTIQRTEQRDSAMYRCASSLVTSGTETQYFGPGTRLLVL.

The chain uses TRBV18 and TRBJ1-4; possibly TRBD1 for D (5 bases). V was shortened by 3 bases and J by 6 bases, with 11 bases between the two germline ends. The CDR3 is made up of 14 amino acids. CDR1 is KGHSH, CDR2 LQKENI, per germline. Here the CDR3 DNA reads TGTGCCAGCTCACCGTCGGCGGGGGATGAAAAACTGTTTTTT. Protein product: CASSPSAGDEKLFF.

This chain links TRBV19 with TRBJ1-1, with D perhaps matching TRBD1 (6 bases). Trimming cost V 5 bases and J 7 bases, with 14 bases left between them. Germline V gene lookup returns CDR1 LNHDA and CDR2 SQIVND (reference sequence). This CDR3 has 13 amino acids. The CDR3 region is CASSFQGQNEAFF. The CDR3 DNA is TGTGCCAGTAGTTTCCAGGGGCAGAATGAAGCTTTCTTT.

V gene TRBV12-5 combines with J gene TRBJ2-5, with D perhaps matching TRBD1 (6 bases). CDR3 length: 13 amino acids. Germline V CDR1 and CDR2: LGHNT, FRNRAP. V was pared by 6 bases and J by 2 bases, with 10 bases between. CDR3 DNA sequence: TGTGCTAGTGGCCCAGACAGGCAAGAGACCCAGTACTTC. Its translation is CASGPDRQETQYF.

The chain recombines TRBV7-2 with TRBJ2-3; 12 nucleotides agree with TRBD2. CDR1 and CDR2 (germline): SGHTA, FQGNSA. The CDR3 consists of 14 residues. The junction had 2 bases not matched to a gene; V was cut back by 1 base and J by 9 bases. The DNA of the CDR3 is TGTGCCAGCAGCTTAGGACTAGCGGGAGACACGCAGTATTTT. Protein sequence: CASSLGLAGDTQYF.

The rearrangement links TRBV29-1 to TRBJ1-2; D perhaps matches TRBD1 (6 bases). The V gene's germline CDR1 is SQVTM and CDR2 ANQGSEA. This CDR3 has 12 residues. The germline V and J ends were trimmed by 7 bases and 1 base, with 10 bases remaining between them. CDR3: CSGLRGNYGYTF. CDR3 bases: TGCAGCGGGCTCAGGGGTAACTATGGCTACACCTTC.